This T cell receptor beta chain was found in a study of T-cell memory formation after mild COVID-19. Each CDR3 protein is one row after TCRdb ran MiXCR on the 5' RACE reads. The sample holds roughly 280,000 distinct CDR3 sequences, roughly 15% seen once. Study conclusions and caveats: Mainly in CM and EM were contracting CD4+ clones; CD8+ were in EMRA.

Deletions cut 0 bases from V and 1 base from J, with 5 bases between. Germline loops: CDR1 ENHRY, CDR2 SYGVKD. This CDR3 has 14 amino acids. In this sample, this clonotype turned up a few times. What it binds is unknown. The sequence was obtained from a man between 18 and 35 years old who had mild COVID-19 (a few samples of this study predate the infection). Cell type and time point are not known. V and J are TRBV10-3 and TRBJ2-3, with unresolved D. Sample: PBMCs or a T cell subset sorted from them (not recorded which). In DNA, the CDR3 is TGTGCCATCAGTGAGTCAGTGGGCACAGATACGCAGTATTTT. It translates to CAISESVGTDTQYF.